The 28 T cell receptor beta chains given below trace back to one sample, sequenced in a study of CD8+ T cells in alopecia areata. Sequencing relied on a cDNA template that was reverse transcribed from extracted RNA. Repertoires were generated with immunoSEQ multiplex PCR, while TCRdb's copy carries only in-frame clones and drops some. The sample has about 200,000 clones; around 50% are singletons. Sequenced: CD8+ T cells sorted from blood. The receptors shown here come from a human donor in good health.

The chain joins TRBV6-1 to TRBJ2-1, with 8 bases identical to TRBD2. Germline CDR1 is MNHNS and CDR2 is SASEGT. Unmatched junction bases numbered 4, after V lost 5 bases and J lost 4 bases. This CDR3 region has 14 residues. For the CDR3, the DNA is TGTGCCAGCAGTTCTGCGGGGGGTTACAATGAGCAGTTCTTC. Its translation is CASSSAGGYNEQFF.

The genes are TRBV11-2 and TRBJ1-4; 7 nucleotides match TRBD1. The ends lost 10 bases at V and 6 bases at J; junction bases unmatched: 5. Germline V gives CDR1 SGHAT, CDR2 FQNNGV. The CDR3 extends over 12 amino acids. CDR3 nucleotide sequence: TGTGCCACCGGGACAGATGATGAAAAACTGTTTTTT. Protein sequence: CATGTDDEKLFF.

This clone has only a few counts. This chain uses TRBV19 with TRBJ2-1; D might be TRBD1 (5 bases). The CDR3 loop spans 14 amino acids. V gave up 3 bases and J gave up 0 bases, with 6 bases separating them. Per germline, CDR1 LNHDA and CDR2 SQIVND (reference sequence). The DNA for the CDR3 is TGTGCCAGTAGTATGGGGCTCTCCTACAATGAGCAGTTCTTC. Translating it yields CASSMGLSYNEQFF.

This clone was counted between two and nine times. The chain combines TRBV6-6 with TRBJ1-1, with D unclear. The V gene lost 8 bases and the J gene lost 2 bases, with 6 bases spanning the gap. Germline V gene lookup returns CDR1 MNHNY and CDR2 SVGAGI (reference sequence). The CDR3 totals 11 residues. The CDR3 spells CASSHNTEAFF. CDR3 nucleotide sequence: TGTGCCAGCTCACACAACACTGAAGCTTTCTTT.

The CDR3 sequence is CATSSGLAELMAGELFF. The CDR3 DNA reads TGTGCCACCAGCAGCGGACTAGCGGAATTAATGGCCGGGGAGCTGTTTTTT. The rearrangement links TRBV15 to TRBJ2-2, with 10 positions matching TRBD2. The CDR3 totals 17 residues. Trimming removed 3 bases from V and 6 bases from J; junction bases left unmatched: 10. Germline loops: CDR1 LNHNV, CDR2 YYDKDF (reference sequence).

A few counts support this clone. Other DNA sequences of this sample code for an identical CDR3. The chain is built from TRBV4-1 and TRBJ2-1; D gene ambiguous. The CDR3 covers 13 residues. Germline V lookup: CDR1 MGHRA, CDR2 YSYEKL. V was clipped by 1 base and J by 7 bases, with 8 bases between them. In DNA form, the CDR3 reads TGCGCCAGCAGCCAAGTGCTCTCTAATGAGCAGTTCTTC. It is translated as CASSQVLSNEQFF.

V gene TRBV15 combines with J gene TRBJ1-5, with 10 positions matching TRBD1. V was pared by 5 bases and J by 4 bases, with 8 bases of the junction left unmatched. This CDR3 is built from 16 residues. Germline loops: CDR1 LNHNV, CDR2 YYDKDF (reference sequence). In DNA form, the CDR3 reads TGTGCCACCAGCGACGGGGACAGGGGAGCGAATCAGCCCCAGCATTTT. Protein sequence: CATSDGDRGANQPQHF.

In this sample, this clone turned up a few times. The chain uses TRBV10-2 and TRBJ1-6, with TRBD1 as a possible D gene (6 bases). This CDR3 has 15 amino acids. Between the trimmed V and J ends, which lost 10 bases and 7 bases, there was a span of 20 bases. Germline V gives CDR1 WSHSY, CDR2 SAAADI. The CDR3 DNA sequence: TGCGCCACCTTAGGGGGGTGGCGTTGGAATTCACCCCTCCACTTT. Translating gives CATLGGWRWNSPLHF.

Written as DNA, the CDR3 is TGTGCCAGCCGCGTGACTAGCGGGGGGGAGGAGACCCAGTACTTC. Its translation is CASRVTSGGEETQYF. The chain joins TRBV2 to TRBJ2-5, with 14 bases fitting TRBD2. The CDR3 contains 15 residues. The V gene end was trimmed by 8 bases and the J gene end by 5 bases; junction bases not matched to a gene: 7. Germline CDR1 SNHLY, CDR2 FYNNEI.

The chain uses TRBV6-1 and TRBJ1-5; no clear D. The CDR3 extends over 15 amino acids. The germline V and J ends were trimmed by 3 bases and 2 bases, with 11 bases remaining between them. CDR1 is MNHNS and CDR2 is SASEGT in the germline V gene. This CDR3 reads CASSEGPGGNQPQHF. In nucleotides, the CDR3 is TGTGCCAGCAGTGAGGGCCCTGGGGGCAATCAGCCCCAGCATTTT.

This clone has more than one count but fewer than ten. The V and J genes are TRBV11-2 and TRBJ1-1; D uncertain. The ends were cut back, 3 bases at V and 5 bases at J, with 7 bases in the middle. Germline CDR1 is SGHAT and CDR2 is FQNNGV. CDR3 length: 12 amino acids. Here the CDR3 DNA reads TGTGCCAGCAGCTTCGGGTTTACTGAAGCTTTCTTT. Amino acid sequence: CASSFGFTEAFF.

The CDR3 protein is CAWSWDRVAFF. The CDR3 nucleotides read TGTGCCTGGAGTTGGGATAGGGTGGCTTTCTTT. The rearrangement joins TRBV30 to TRBJ1-1, with D unresolved. The CDR3 has 11 residues. CDR1 is GTSNPN, CDR2 SVGIG, per germline (reference sequence). Trimming removed 2 bases at V and 11 bases at J, with 12 bases between.

The rearrangement uses TRBV29-1 and TRBJ2-1; a possible D gene is TRBD1 (5 bases). Germline V lookup: CDR1 SQVTM, CDR2 ANQGSEA. This CDR3 is built from 19 residues. Trimming removed 3 bases at V and 0 bases at J, with 24 bases between. CDR3 residues: CSVDGGFVRGRISYNEQFF. The CDR3 DNA sequence: TGCAGCGTTGACGGTGGGTTCGTTAGGGGTCGAATCTCCTACAATGAGCAGTTCTTC.

The chain couples TRBV11-2 to TRBJ2-7; maybe TRBD1 (5 bases). Trimming cost V 5 bases and J 0 bases, with 11 bases left between them. The germline V gene encodes CDR1 SGHAT and CDR2 FQNNGV. The CDR3 extends over 14 amino acids. CDR3 sequence (DNA): TGTGCCAGCAGCCACGTGACAGCCTCCTACGAGCAGTACTTC. It codes for CASSHVTASYEQYF.

The chain carries TRBV6-5 and TRBJ2-7; no clear D. The CDR3 is 14 amino acids. Trimming took 2 bases from V and 2 from J, leaving 10 bases between them. Germline V lookup: CDR1 MNHEY, CDR2 SVGAGI. The CDR3 DNA follows: TGTGCCAGCAGTTACACCTCACAGACCTACGAGCAGTACTTC. Its translation is CASSYTSQTYEQYF.

This chain connects TRBV10-3 to TRBJ2-7; no definite D call. From germline, CDR1 is ENHRY and CDR2 SYGVKD. Trimming took 0 bases from V and 2 from J, leaving 8 bases between them. The CDR3 contains 14 residues. The CDR3 protein is CAISESDFTYEQYF. DNA of the CDR3: TGTGCCATCAGTGAGTCCGACTTTACCTACGAGCAGTACTTC.

This chain links TRBV19 with TRBJ1-2; 10 nucleotides align to TRBD1. With 9 bases clipped from V and 4 bases from J, the junction kept 23 bases outside the gene matches. From germline, CDR1 is LNHDA and CDR2 SQIVND (reference sequence). The CDR3 runs to 19 residues. The CDR3 DNA is TGTGCCAGCCTCACTGACAGGGGGCAAGTGATAGAGAAAAGCTATGGCTACACCTTC. Translating it yields CASLTDRGQVIEKSYGYTF.

The chain couples TRBV5-4 to TRBJ2-7, with unresolved D. V dropped 0 bases and J dropped 4 bases, with 5 bases sitting between them. This CDR3 has 12 residues. From germline, CDR1 is SGHNT and CDR2 YYREEE (reference sequence). CDR3 bases: TGTGCCAGCAGCTTGGTGGGTTACGAGCAGTACTTC. It codes for CASSLVGYEQYF.

V gene TRBV9 combines with J gene TRBJ1-2; D is perhaps TRBD1 (5 bases). CDR3 length: 15 residues. In germline, CDR1 is SGDLS, CDR2 YYNGEE. V was shortened by 3 bases and J by 7 bases, with 19 bases between the two germline ends. This CDR3 is CASSGDGLAVFGYTF. CDR3 coding DNA: TGTGCCAGCAGCGGGGACGGACTAGCAGTGTTTGGCTACACCTTC. Full variable domain (remainder filled in from reference TRBV9 and TRBJ1-2): DSGVTQTPKHLITATGQRVTLRCSPRSGDLSVYWYQQSLDQGLQFLIQYYNGEERAKGNILERFSAQQFPDLHSELNLSSLELGDSALYFCASSGDGLAVFGYTFGSGTRLTVV.

In regard to this clone: Other DNA sequences in the sample encode the same CDR3. The chain carries TRBV6-5 and TRBJ1-1; 8 bases are shared with TRBD1. V was clipped by 4 bases and J by 1 base; unmatched bases: 2. There are 14 residues in the CDR3. Looked up from germline, CDR1 is MNHEY and CDR2 is SVGAGI. The CDR3 region has the DNA TGTGCCAGCAGTTTAGGACAGGGGAACACTGAAGCTTTCTTT. This encodes CASSLGQGNTEAFF.

V and J are TRBV2 and TRBJ2-4; D is perhaps TRBD1 or TRBD2 (5 bases each). V lost 4 bases and J 6 bases, leaving 7 bases between the germline ends. CDR1 and CDR2 (germline): SNHLY, FYNNEI. This CDR3 comprises 12 residues. The CDR3: CASSGGTNIQYF. The CDR3 DNA reads as TGTGCCAGCAGTGGGGGGACAAACATTCAGTACTTC.

This clone occurred a few times. The rearrangement uses TRBV6-4 and TRBJ1-1, with 11 bases that match TRBD1. Germline CDR1 is MRHNA and CDR2 is SNTAGT. V lost 9 bases to trimming and J lost 3 bases; unmatched junction nucleotides: 3. CDR3 length: 13 residues. This chain's CDR3 is CASPGQGDTEAFF. As DNA, the CDR3 is TGTGCCAGTCCGGGACAGGGGGACACTGAAGCTTTCTTT.

The rearrangement uses TRBV29-1 and TRBJ2-3; weak D call: TRBD1 (5 bases). V was clipped by 4 bases and J by 2 bases, with 16 bases between them. Germline V lookup: CDR1 SQVTM, CDR2 ANQGSEA. CDR3 length: 15 residues. The CDR3 DNA sequence: TGCAGCGTTGTCAGCGTGGGGCCCCTCACAGATACGCAGTATTTT. Translation gives CSVVSVGPLTDTQYF.

The chain uses TRBV11-2 and TRBJ1-2; no clear D. The CDR3 covers 15 residues. The V end was cut by 2 bases, the J end by 2 bases, with 12 bases between. Germline CDR1 is SGHAT and CDR2 is FQNNGV. The CDR3 DNA sequence: TGTGCCAGCAGCTTAATTTGGAGCGGAAACTATGGCTACACCTTC. This codes for CASSLIWSGNYGYTF.

The chain couples TRBV25-1 to TRBJ2-5, with D tentatively TRBD2 (5 bases). CDR1 and CDR2 from the germline V gene are MGHDK and SYGVNS. The V gene lost 5 bases and the J gene lost 2 bases, with 6 bases spanning the gap. This CDR3 has 12 residues. CDR3 loop: CASSPGQETQYF. Here the CDR3 DNA reads TGTGCCAGCAGTCCGGGACAAGAGACCCAGTACTTC. The whole variable domain, remainder taken from reference TRBV25-1 and TRBJ2-5, is EADIYQTPRYLVIGTGKKITLECSQTMGHDKMYWYQQDPGMELHLIHYSYGVNSTEKGDLSSESTVSRIRTEHFPLTLESARPSHTSQYLCASSPGQETQYFGPGTRLLVL.

The chain is built from TRBV5-1 and TRBJ1-1, with 7 bases fitting TRBD1. CDR1 and CDR2 (germline): SGHRS, YFSETQ. V lost 0 bases, J lost 0 bases, and 5 bases stayed unmatched. This CDR3 is 16 amino acids long. In DNA, the CDR3 is TGCGCCAGCAGCTTGGAAACGGGACAGTTGAACACTGAAGCTTTCTTT. It encodes CASSLETGQLNTEAFF.

The CDR3 here is CASSFGARYYEQYF. The DNA for the CDR3 is TGCGCCAGCAGCTTTGGGGCGAGGTACTACGAGCAGTACTTC. The genes are TRBV5-1 and TRBJ2-7; D may be TRBD1 (5 bases). The CDR3 has 14 amino acids. Germline CDR1 reads SGHRS; CDR2 reads YFSETQ. Between the trimmed V and J ends, which lost 2 bases and 3 bases, there was a span of 12 bases.

V is TRBV28 and J is TRBJ1-5; D gene unclear. The germline V gene encodes CDR1 MDHEN and CDR2 SYDVKM. This CDR3 has 17 amino acids. Trimming shortened V by 4 bases and J by 1 base, and 17 bases separated the two germline ends. The CDR3 DNA sequence: TGTGCCAGCAGTTCGTGGACCGCCCTAGGGAGCAATCAGCCCCAGCATTTT. Protein product: CASSSWTALGSNQPQHF. Supplemented by reference TRBV28 and TRBJ1-5, the full variable domain reads DVKVTQSSRYLVKRTGEKVFLECVQDMDHENMFWYRQDPGLGLRLIYFSYDVKMKEKGDIPEGYSVSREKKERFSLILESASTNQTSMYLCASSSWTALGSNQPQHFGDGTRLSIL.